This TCR beta chain was sequenced during a study of tumor-infiltrating lymphocytes in primary liver carcinoma listed by TCRdb under 2017. Background for the entire study: Of the five patients, three men and two women aged 30 to 69 years, four had hepatocellular carcinoma and one had combined HCC and intrahepatic cholangiocarcinoma. TCRbeta repertoire sequencing, expression microarrays and whole-exome sequencing were combined in the study across five regions of each liver tumor, with adjacent normal tissue and blood also included. Technical replicate repertoires showed high reproducibility, with mean shared-clone rates around 0.9 and correlation coefficients above 0.95. Roughly 3.5 to 7.5 million productive TCRbeta reads were obtained per sample, and no significant difference in read depth was found between tissue types. Tumors of the five patients were stage T1-T3 N0M0 with maximum diameters of roughly 4.2 to 10 cm. A total of some 35 specimens from 5 patients underwent TCRbeta repertoire sequencing, comprising some 25 tumor regions, 5 adjacent noncancerous liver tissues and 5 peripheral blood samples. To link TCRbeta repertoire diversity with the local molecular phenotype, the approximately 23 tumor region samples were profiled using Agilent mRNA microarrays.

Total RNA and DNA were co-extracted from roughly 18-30 mg of bulk tissue with the AllPrep DNA/RNA mini kit, without cell sorting. Surgical resection was performed in China between November 2015 and 2016 on about 5 patients with histopathologically diagnosed primary liver carcinoma. Chronic HBV infection was present in the patients, and the patients were treatment-naive at sampling. Each tumor was sampled at five spatially separated regions: the tumor centre plus the superior, inferior, left-lateral and right-lateral poles. More than 85% viable tumor cells were found by histology in every tumor sample. Pieces of fresh tumor and adjacent tissue were cut in half, with one half kept in RNAlater at -80 degrees C and the other half sent for histology. Of note for this clonotype: The target of this receptor is not known. This clone may be a read error of a much larger clone one base away.

CDR1 is given as SGHTA and CDR2 as FQGTGA, both from the germline V gene. The cysteine opens and the phenylalanine closes a CDR3 of 13 amino acids. Only the CDR3 part of the read is kept: 39 bases, read in frame from the first base. Trimming takes 7 bases off V and 10 bases off J; junction bases not matched to a gene: 8. What the work shows at the level of the full study, not this receptor alone: The study included only four to six patients, and the authors note findings should be validated in a larger study. Consistent with antigen-driven expansion, pairs of tumor regions showed higher repertoire overlap (mean roughly 36%) than either tumor-adjacent pairs (approximately 17%) or tumor-blood pairs (roughly 15%). Because only the TCR beta chain was sequenced and unpaired alpha chains were not captured, true repertoire diversity is likely underestimated. Compared with blood, tumors had a significantly larger share of the repertoire taken up by the top 250 clones (p = 0.039). Comparison of CD4+ and CD8+ T cell repertoires was precluded by the use of bulk unsorted samples. Only about 7.5-25% of top clones were present in all five regions of a tumor, suggesting spatial heterogeneity of tumor-infiltrating T cells.

Starting from approximately 500 ng total RNA, TCRbeta-specific cDNA was produced by reverse transcription with a constant-region primer and ProtoScript II reverse transcriptase. Three nested multiplex PCR rounds, following a slightly modified ARM-PCR procedure, were used to build the TCRbeta libraries. Each of the first two PCR rounds ran for around 9 cycles and used multiplex TRBV1-TRBV30 forward primers together with a Cbeta reverse primer. Sample barcodes and Illumina adapters were attached in a final 25-cycle PCR using Deep VentR polymerase. Before sequencing, amplicons of 200-500 bp were gel-purified using a QIAquick gel extraction kit. The TCRbeta amplicons were sequenced with 250-bp paired-end reads on an Illumina HiSeq 2500. The authors' analysis ran thus. Reads were quality-trimmed with Trimmomatic v0.33, and paired reads were merged with FLASH v1.2.11 to recover full CDR3 sequences. V, D and J germline segments were assigned to the rearranged TCRbeta sequences using MiGEC v1.2.1b. Clonotype statistics and Shannon-Wiener diversity indices were calculated with VDJtools v1.0.0. To reduce sampling bias, subsequent analyses other than the diversity analysis used only the 250 most abundant clonotypes in each sample. Using fastp trimming at Q25 and MiXCR clonotype assembly, TCRdb reanalyzed the public sequencing data and kept in-frame beta chains. Rows are combined by CDR3 protein, so each entry shows the most common genes and DNA. It is TCRdb's table, rather than the study itself, that gives the V and J calls and clone size. In all, the sample holds 20,000 to 30,000 distinct CDR3 sequences, and approximately 71% of those were seen once. The ten most abundant clones make up about 30% of the sample.

The clonotype originates from a woman between 25 and 40 years old with primary liver carcinoma and hepatitis B virus infection. The V and J genes are TRBV7-3 and TRBJ2-1; TRBD2 lines up with 9 middle nucleotides. Specimen: liver tumor tissue from sampling region 5. The cell subset or site label for this specimen denotes: tumor region T5, tumor centre. The DNA sequence is as follows: TGTGCCAGCAACTCGACGACTAGCGGAGAGCAGTTCTTC. Its translation reads: CASNSTTSGEQFF.